Shown below are 28 T cell receptor beta chains from a single sample sequenced in a study of cytomegalovirus exposure and HLA in healthy donors. 60 Vbeta and 13 Jbeta primers were used in PCR. Clones were read by immunoSEQ multiplex PCR, and TCRdb kept only the in-frame ones, dropping some. The sample contains about 140,000 clones, around three quarters of which appear only once. The sample taken for sequencing was PBMCs. These receptors all stem from a man aged 35-49 years in good health and CMV-seronegative.

The chain couples TRBV2 to TRBJ2-7, with 11 bases lining up with TRBD2. The length of the CDR3 is 16 residues. V trimming: 9 bases; J trimming: 7 bases; junction bases outside the gene matches: 17. CDR1 and CDR2 (germline): SNHLY, FYNNEI. CDR3 residues: CARGGTSGRVTREQYF. CDR3 nucleotide sequence: TGTGCCAGGGGGGGGACTAGCGGACGGGTAACCAGAGAGCAGTACTTC. Using reference TRBV2 and TRBJ2-7 for the parts outside the CDR3, the full variable domain is EPEVTQTPSHQVTQMGQEVILRCVPISNHLYFYWYRQILGQKVEFLVSFYNNEISEKSEIFDDQFSVERPDGSNFTLKIRSTKLEDSAMYFCARGGTSGRVTREQYFGPGTRLTVT.

A word on this clone: Within the sample, other DNA sequences also encode this same CDR3. The chain has TRBV4-2 and TRBJ2-7; D might be TRBD1 (5 bases). With 0 bases removed from V and 3 bases from J, the gap between germline ends came to 9 bases. Germline CDR1 reads LGHNA; CDR2 reads YNFKEQ. The CDR3 totals 14 residues. CDR3 residues: CASSQDRQGYEQYF. The CDR3 coding sequence is TGTGCCAGCAGCCAAGATCGTCAGGGCTACGAGCAGTACTTC.

The gene calls are TRBV7-9 and TRBJ2-6; 9 bases are a match to TRBD1. CDR3 size: 18 residues. The junction had 11 bases not matched to a gene; V was cut back by 5 bases and J by 3 bases. The V gene's germline CDR1 is SEHNR and CDR2 FQNEAQ (reference sequence). As DNA, the CDR3 is TGTGCCAGCAGCCCGGGGACAGGGTCGATCTTTGGGGCCAACGTCCTGACTTTC. It specifies CASSPGTGSIFGANVLTF.

The CDR3 sequence: CASRRVPDYDEQFF. For the CDR3, the DNA is TGTGCCAGCAGGAGGGTCCCCGATTACGATGAGCAGTTCTTC. This chain joins TRBV7-9 and TRBJ2-1; perhaps TRBD2 as D (5 bases). Germline values: CDR1 SEHNR, CDR2 FQNEAQ (reference sequence). The V end was cut by 6 bases, the J end by 8 bases, with 17 bases between. CDR3 length: 14 amino acids.

This sequence joins TRBV5-8 and TRBJ2-1; the match to TRBD2 covers 7 bases. Germline loops: CDR1 SGHTS, CDR2 YDEGEE. The length of the CDR3 is 13 residues. V lost 4 bases to trimming and J lost 4 bases; unmatched junction nucleotides: 2. CDR3 in amino acids: CASSSGVYNEQFF. CDR3 nucleotides: TGTGCCAGCAGCAGCGGGGTATACAATGAGCAGTTCTTC.

The rearrangement joins TRBV7-6 to TRBJ2-2; D possibly corresponds to TRBD1 (6 bases). Between the trimmed V and J ends, which lost 1 base and 2 bases, there was a span of 11 bases. Per the germline V gene, CDR1 is SGHVS and CDR2 is FNYEAQ. The CDR3 has 16 residues. CDR3 in DNA: TGTGCCAGCAGCTTAGTTGGGGGCGCAAACACCGGGGAGCTGTTTTTT. The encoded protein is CASSLVGGANTGELFF. The variable domain in full, completed from reference TRBV7-6 and TRBJ2-2, reads GAGVSQSPRYKVTKRGQDVALRCDPISGHVSLYWYRQALGQGPEFLTYFNYEAQQDKSGLPNDRFSAERPEGSISTLTIQRTEQRDSAMYRCASSLVGGANTGELFFGEGSRLTVL.

This clone showed up just a few times. V is TRBV7-9 and J is TRBJ2-7; possible D gene TRBD2, 6 bases. CDR1 is SEHNR and CDR2 is FQNEAQ in the germline V gene (reference sequence). The CDR3 is 15 amino acids. Trimming cost V 4 bases and J 7 bases, with 20 bases left between them. CDR3 sequence: CASSSSREPRREQYF. The CDR3 DNA sequence: TGTGCCAGCAGCTCTTCCCGGGAGCCCCGGAGAGAGCAGTACTTC.

J is TRBJ2-1 and V is TRBV30; tentatively, D is TRBD2 (6 bases). Between the trimmed V and J ends, which lost 0 bases and 10 bases, there was a span of 16 bases. Germline CDR1 reads GTSNPN; CDR2 reads SVGIG (reference sequence). The CDR3 totals 14 residues. In DNA form, the CDR3 reads TGTGCCTGGAGTGTAGCGGGTACTACATTGGAGCAGTTCTTC. Translating it yields CAWSVAGTTLEQFF.

The chain uses TRBV11-2 and TRBJ2-3, with TRBD2 identical over 7 bases. V dropped 7 bases and J dropped 4; count of bases not matched to a gene: 8. The CDR3 sequence is 14 residues long. Germline V gives CDR1 SGHAT, CDR2 FQNNGV. CDR3 amino acids: CASTPHGGADTQYF. CDR3 DNA sequence: TGTGCCAGCACCCCCCATGGGGGGGCAGATACGCAGTATTTT. Full variable domain (missing parts from reference TRBV11-2 and TRBJ2-3): EAGVAQSPRYKIIEKRQSVAFWCNPISGHATLYWYQQILGQGPKLLIQFQNNGVVDDSQLPKDRFSAERLKGVDSTLKIQPAKLEDSAVYLCASTPHGGADTQYFGPGTRLTVL.

The chain links TRBV7-9 to TRBJ2-3; 8 nucleotides align to TRBD2. Trimming took 5 bases from V and 4 from J; bases not matched to a gene: 5. The CDR3 covers 14 residues. Germline CDR1 SEHNR, CDR2 FQNEAQ (reference sequence). The CDR3 sequence is CASSPGLVPDTQYF. The DNA of the CDR3 is TGTGCCAGCAGCCCGGGACTAGTCCCAGATACGCAGTATTTT.

The rearrangement links TRBV4-3 to TRBJ1-6; perhaps TRBD1 as D (6 bases). Between the trimmed V and J ends, which lost 4 bases and 2 bases, there was a span of 9 bases. Germline V gene lookup returns CDR1 LGHNA and CDR2 YSLEER. This CDR3 is built from 15 residues. CDR3 residues: CASSLDSPYNSPLHF. The CDR3 DNA is TGCGCCAGCAGCCTGGACAGCCCCTATAATTCACCCCTCCACTTT.

The rearrangement joins TRBV5-5 to TRBJ2-3; the D gene is possibly TRBD1 (6 bases). This CDR3 is 13 amino acids long. Trimming shortened V by 0 bases and J by 5 bases, and 7 bases separated the two germline ends. The germline gives CDR1 SGHKS, CDR2 YYEKEE (reference sequence). CDR3 region: CASSLAGVDTQYF. The CDR3 region has the DNA TGTGCCAGCAGCTTGGCAGGGGTAGATACGCAGTATTTT.

The CDR3 here is CASSVGSQETQYF. Written as DNA, the CDR3 is TGCGCCAGCAGCGTGGGCAGCCAAGAGACCCAGTACTTC. J is TRBJ2-5 and V is TRBV5-1; D ambiguous. Germline V gene sequence: CDR1 SGHRS, CDR2 YFSETQ. V dropped 4 bases and J dropped 1 base, with 8 bases sitting between them. The CDR3 extends over 13 amino acids.

This chain joins TRBV5-1 and TRBJ2-2; 7 bases agree with TRBD1. The length of the CDR3 is 15 residues. Germline V gene data show CDR1 as SGHRS and CDR2 as YFSETQ. With V trimmed by 5 bases and J by 3 bases, 7 bases remained unmatched. CDR3 in DNA: TGCGCCAGCAGTCTAGGGGGCGCAGACACCGGGGAGCTGTTTTTT. Its translation: CASSLGGADTGELFF. Full variable domain (outside the CDR3, taken from reference TRBV5-1 and TRBJ2-2): KAGVTQTPRYLIKTRGQQVTLSCSPISGHRSVSWYQQTPGQGLQFLFEYFSETQRNKGNFPGRFSGRQFSNSRSEMNVSTLELGDSALYLCASSLGGADTGELFFGEGSRLTVL.

This clone was counted a few times. This chain uses TRBV7-2 with TRBJ1-2; 9 nucleotides align to TRBD1. V shed 6 bases and J 4 bases; nucleotides not matched to a gene: 9. Germline CDR1 SGHTA, CDR2 FQGNSA. The CDR3 totals 15 residues. The CDR3 DNA reads TGTGCCAGCAGTCTCGGCGGGGACAGGGCCTATGGCTACACCTTC. Translating it yields CASSLGGDRAYGYTF.

The gene calls are TRBV10-3 and TRBJ2-2, with TRBD2 matching over 10 bases. The CDR3 is 16 amino acids. The V and J ends lost 4 bases and 4 bases, in that order; junction bases with no gene match: 6. Germline V lookup: CDR1 ENHRY, CDR2 SYGVKD. As DNA, the CDR3 is TGTGCCATCAGTGGGGGGACTAGCGCTATCACCGGGGAGCTGTTTTTT. Translation: CAISGGTSAITGELFF.

Points on this clone: Distinct nucleotide sequences in the sample also encode this CDR3. The chain couples TRBV5-1 to TRBJ1-2; TRBD1 agrees at 11 bases. The CDR3 extends over 14 amino acids. Germline loops: CDR1 SGHRS, CDR2 YFSETQ. V lost 0 bases and J lost 5; bases outside the gene matches: 0. The DNA of the CDR3 is TGCGCCAGCAGCTTGGGGGACAGGGGGTATGGCTACACCTTC. Protein product: CASSLGDRGYGYTF.

This rearrangement joins TRBV11-3 to TRBJ2-5; 7 bases line up with TRBD2. CDR3 length: 16 amino acids. Germline lookup yields CDR1 SGHNT and CDR2 YENEEA. After removal of 3 bases from V and 0 bases from J, the junction contained 7 bases not matched to a gene. CDR3 nucleotides: TGTGCCAGCAGCTTTGACGGTCTAGCGGACCAAGAGACCCAGTACTTC. Translating it yields CASSFDGLADQETQYF. Looking up the rest from reference TRBV11-3 and TRBJ2-5 gives the full variable domain: EAGVVQSPRYKIIEKKQPVAFWCNPISGHNTLYWYLQNLGQGPELLIRYENEEAVDDSQLPKDRFSAERLKGVDSTLKIQPAELGDSAVYLCASSFDGLADQETQYFGPGTRLLVL.

The rearrangement uses TRBV2 and TRBJ1-5, with TRBD1 matching 10 bases. Germline V gene data show CDR1 as SNHLY and CDR2 as FYNNEI. V lost 3 bases and J lost 6; bases outside the gene matches: 5. This CDR3 has 15 amino acids. CDR3 coding DNA: TGTGCCAGCAGTGATTGGACAGGGGGTGTTCAGCCCCAGCATTTT. Translated, it gives CASSDWTGGVQPQHF.

V is TRBV5-1 and J is TRBJ2-4; 8 bases map to TRBD1. This CDR3 has 16 amino acids. The junction had 5 bases not matched to a gene; V was cut back by 0 bases and J by 3 bases. The V gene's germline CDR1 is SGHRS and CDR2 YFSETQ. The CDR3: CASSLVNRGDKNIQYF. The DNA of the CDR3 is TGCGCCAGCAGCTTGGTCAACAGGGGGGACAAAAACATTCAGTACTTC.

The chain couples TRBV5-1 to TRBJ1-4; TRBD1 matches 8 bases. Germline V gene data show CDR1 as SGHRS and CDR2 as YFSETQ. The CDR3 length is 14 residues. V dropped 4 bases and J dropped 8; count of bases not matched to a gene: 7. This CDR3 is CASSRQGTEEKLFF. CDR3 nucleotides: TGCGCCAGCAGCAGACAGGGGACAGAAGAAAAACTGTTTTTT.

The chain joins TRBV5-1 to TRBJ2-1, with unresolved D. V was clipped by 3 bases and J by 4 bases, with 2 bases between them. CDR3 length: 11 amino acids. Per germline, CDR1 SGHRS and CDR2 YFSETQ. For the CDR3, the DNA is TGCGCCAGCAGCTCTTACAATGAGCAGTTCTTC. Encoded protein: CASSSYNEQFF.

The chain employs TRBV7-9 and TRBJ1-6; 8 bases match TRBD1. J lost 9 bases, V lost 5 bases, and 9 bases had no gene match. This CDR3 comprises 15 residues. Germline assignment: CDR1 SEHNR and CDR2 FQNEAQ (reference sequence). The CDR3 DNA reads TGTGCCAGCAGCCCCATCAGGGGGCAGTCTTCACCCCTCCACTTT. Translation: CASSPIRGQSSPLHF.

This clone was recorded a few times. The chain has TRBV30 and TRBJ1-2; 9 nucleotides line up with TRBD1. With 4 bases clipped from V and 4 bases from J, the junction kept 7 bases outside the gene matches. Germline loops: CDR1 GTSNPN, CDR2 SVGIG (reference sequence). The CDR3 runs 14 residues. The CDR3 sequence is CAWTAGQGAYGYTF. The CDR3 bases are TGTGCCTGGACTGCGGGACAGGGCGCCTATGGCTACACCTTC. Full variable domain (missing parts from reference TRBV30 and TRBJ1-2): SQTIHQWPATLVQPVGSPLSLECTVEGTSNPNLYWYRQAAGRGLQLLFYSVGIGQISSEVPQNLSASRPQDRQFILSSKKLLLSDSGFYLCAWTAGQGAYGYTFGSGTRLTVV.

This chain connects TRBV6-5 to TRBJ1-2; maybe TRBD1 (5 bases). The length of the CDR3 is 14 residues. Trimming took 2 bases from V and 4 from J, leaving 11 bases between them. Germline lookup yields CDR1 MNHEY and CDR2 SVGAGI. CDR3 nucleotides: TGTGCCAGCAGTTACGGTGGCAGGGCCTATGGCTACACCTTC. Its translation is CASSYGGRAYGYTF.

The gene calls are TRBV19 and TRBJ1-2; the D is unclear. The CDR3 contains 13 residues. V lost 3 bases and J 4 bases, leaving 9 bases between the germline ends. Germline V lookup: CDR1 LNHDA, CDR2 SQIVND (reference sequence). CDR3 coding DNA: TGTGCCAGTAGTATGGTAGGGAGCTATGGCTACACCTTC. Its protein product is CASSMVGSYGYTF.

The V and J genes are TRBV7-2 and TRBJ1-5; D is perhaps TRBD1 (6 bases). Germline V CDR1 and CDR2: SGHTA, FQGNSA. With 7 bases removed from V and 3 bases from J, the gap between germline ends came to 19 bases. This CDR3 comprises 16 residues. The CDR3 DNA follows: TGTGCCAGCACCATGCTCCCAGGGGACGTCAATCAGCCCCAGCATTTT. Translating gives CASTMLPGDVNQPQHF.

The V and J genes are TRBV7-9 and TRBJ2-5; weak D call: TRBD2 (5 bases). The end of the DNA fits TRBJ2-7 better, so the J call may be wrong. The CDR3 sequence is 12 residues long. Germline lookup yields CDR1 SEHNR and CDR2 FQNEAQ (reference sequence). CDR3 bases: TGTGCCAGCAGCCCGGAGGCCTACGAGCAGTACTTC. Translation gives CASSPEAYEQYF.